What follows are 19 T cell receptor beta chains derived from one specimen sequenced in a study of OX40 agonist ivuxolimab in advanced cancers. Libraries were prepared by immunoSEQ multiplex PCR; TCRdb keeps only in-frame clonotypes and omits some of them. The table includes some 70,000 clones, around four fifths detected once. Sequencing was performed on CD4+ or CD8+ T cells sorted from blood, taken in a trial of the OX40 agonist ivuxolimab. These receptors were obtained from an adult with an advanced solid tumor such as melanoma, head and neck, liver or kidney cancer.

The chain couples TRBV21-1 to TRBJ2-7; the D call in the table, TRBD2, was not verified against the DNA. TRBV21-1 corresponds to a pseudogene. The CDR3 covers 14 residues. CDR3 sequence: CASSNSFGTYEQYV. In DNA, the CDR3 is TGTGCCAGCAGCAATTCGTTTGGGACTTACGAGCAGTACGTC.

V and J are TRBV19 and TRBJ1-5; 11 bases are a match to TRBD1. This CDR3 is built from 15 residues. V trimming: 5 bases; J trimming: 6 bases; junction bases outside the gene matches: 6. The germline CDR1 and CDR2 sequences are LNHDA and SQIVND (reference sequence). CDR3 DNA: TGTGCCAGTAGTCTCGGGACAGGGGGTTTTCAGCCCCAGCATTTT. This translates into CASSLGTGGFQPQHF.

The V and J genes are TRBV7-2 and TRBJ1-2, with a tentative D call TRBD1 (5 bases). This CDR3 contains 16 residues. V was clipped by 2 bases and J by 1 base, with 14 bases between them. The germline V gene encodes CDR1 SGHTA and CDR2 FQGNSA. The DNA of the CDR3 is TGTGCCAGCAGCTTAAACCGGGACGGATATAACTATGGCTACACCTTC. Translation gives CASSLNRDGYNYGYTF.

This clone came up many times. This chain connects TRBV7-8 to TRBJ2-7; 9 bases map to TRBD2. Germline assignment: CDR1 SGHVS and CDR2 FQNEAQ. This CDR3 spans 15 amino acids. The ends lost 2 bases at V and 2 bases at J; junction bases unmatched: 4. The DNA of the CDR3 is TGTGCCAGCAGCTTAAGGGCGGGAGGGCCCTACGAGCAGTACTTC. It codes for CASSLRAGGPYEQYF.

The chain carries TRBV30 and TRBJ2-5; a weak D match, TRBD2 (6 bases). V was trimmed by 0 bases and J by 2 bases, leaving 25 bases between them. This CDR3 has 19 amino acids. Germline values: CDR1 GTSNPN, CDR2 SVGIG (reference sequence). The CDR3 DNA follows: TGTGCCTGGAGTGTAAGCCTCCTACTTCGGGACTCTATACAAGAGACCCAGTACTTC. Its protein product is CAWSVSLLLRDSIQETQYF.

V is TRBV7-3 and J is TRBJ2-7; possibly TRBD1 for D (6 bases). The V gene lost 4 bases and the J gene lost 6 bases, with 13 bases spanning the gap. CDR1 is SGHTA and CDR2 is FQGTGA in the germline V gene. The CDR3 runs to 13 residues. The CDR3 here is CASSSRQGLEQYF. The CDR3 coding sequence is TGTGCCAGCAGCTCGCGTCAGGGGCTCGAGCAGTACTTC.

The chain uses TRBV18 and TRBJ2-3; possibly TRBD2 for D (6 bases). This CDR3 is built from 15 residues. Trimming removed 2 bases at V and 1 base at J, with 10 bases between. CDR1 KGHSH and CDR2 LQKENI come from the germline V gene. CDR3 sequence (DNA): TGTGCCAGCTCACCATACGGCGGGGGCACAGATACGCAGTATTTT. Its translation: CASSPYGGGTDTQYF.

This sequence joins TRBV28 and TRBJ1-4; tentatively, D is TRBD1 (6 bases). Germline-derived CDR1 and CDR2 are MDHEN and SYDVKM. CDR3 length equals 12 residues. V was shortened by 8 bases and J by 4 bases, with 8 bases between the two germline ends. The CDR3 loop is CASGTLNEKLFF. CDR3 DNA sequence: TGTGCCAGCGGGACACTTAATGAAAAACTGTTTTTT.

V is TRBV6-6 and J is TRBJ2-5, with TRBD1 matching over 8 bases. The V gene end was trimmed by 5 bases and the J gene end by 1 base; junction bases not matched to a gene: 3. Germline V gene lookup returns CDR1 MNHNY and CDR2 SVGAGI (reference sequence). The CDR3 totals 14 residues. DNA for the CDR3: TGTGCCAGCAGTCAAGACAGGGGCCAAGAGACCCAGTACTTC. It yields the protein CASSQDRGQETQYF.

The CDR3 region has the DNA TGTGCCAGCAGCTTGTGGGCAGCGCAAGAGACCCAGTACTTC. This encodes CASSLWAAQETQYF. This rearrangement joins TRBV5-4 to TRBJ2-5; no definite D call. This CDR3 contains 14 residues. V lost 1 base, J lost 2 bases, and 9 bases lay in between. The germline CDR1 and CDR2 sequences are SGHNT and YYREEE (reference sequence).

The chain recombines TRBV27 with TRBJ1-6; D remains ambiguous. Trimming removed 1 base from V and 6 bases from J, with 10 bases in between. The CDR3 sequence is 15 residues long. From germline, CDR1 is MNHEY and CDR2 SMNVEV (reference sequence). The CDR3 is CASSLLGQTNSPLHF. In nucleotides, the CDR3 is TGTGCCAGCAGTTTATTGGGTCAAACTAATTCACCCCTCCACTTT.

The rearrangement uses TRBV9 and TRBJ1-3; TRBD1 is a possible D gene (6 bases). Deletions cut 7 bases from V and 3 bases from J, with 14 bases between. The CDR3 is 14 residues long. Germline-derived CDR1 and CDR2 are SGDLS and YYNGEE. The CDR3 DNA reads TGTGCCAGCGGGTCCACAGGGTTTGGAAACACCATATATTTT. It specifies CASGSTGFGNTIYF.

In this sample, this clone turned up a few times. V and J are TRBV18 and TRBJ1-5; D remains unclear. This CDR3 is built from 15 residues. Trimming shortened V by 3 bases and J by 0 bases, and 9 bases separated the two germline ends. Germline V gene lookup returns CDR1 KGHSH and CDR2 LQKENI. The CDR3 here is CASSPRGVSNQPQHF. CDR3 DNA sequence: TGTGCCAGCTCACCCCGAGGCGTTAGCAATCAGCCCCAGCATTTT.

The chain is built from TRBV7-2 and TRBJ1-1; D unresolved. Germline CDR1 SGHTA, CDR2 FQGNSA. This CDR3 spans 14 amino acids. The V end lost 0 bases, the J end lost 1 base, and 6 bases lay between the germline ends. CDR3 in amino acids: CASSLAVGNTEAFF. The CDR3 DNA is TGTGCCAGCAGCTTAGCGGTGGGGAACACTGAAGCTTTCTTT.

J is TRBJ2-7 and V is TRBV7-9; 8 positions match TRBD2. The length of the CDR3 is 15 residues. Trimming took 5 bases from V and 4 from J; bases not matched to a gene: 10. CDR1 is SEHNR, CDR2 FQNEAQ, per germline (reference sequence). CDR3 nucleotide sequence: TGTGCCAGCAGCACTCCCCCGGGACTAGGTTACGAGCAGTACTTC. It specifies CASSTPPGLGYEQYF.

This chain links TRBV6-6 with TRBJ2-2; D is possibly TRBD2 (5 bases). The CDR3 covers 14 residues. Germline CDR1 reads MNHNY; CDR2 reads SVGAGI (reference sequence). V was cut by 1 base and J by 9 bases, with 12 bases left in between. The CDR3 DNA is TGTGCCAGCAGTTACTATATTACCGGGAGGGAGCTGTTTTTT. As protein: CASSYYITGRELFF.

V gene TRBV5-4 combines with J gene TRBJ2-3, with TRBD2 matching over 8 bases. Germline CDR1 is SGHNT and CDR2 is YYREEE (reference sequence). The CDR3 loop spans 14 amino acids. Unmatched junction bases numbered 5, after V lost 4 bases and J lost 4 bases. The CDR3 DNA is TGTGCCAGCAGCCATATTAGCGGGGCAGATACGCAGTATTTT. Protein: CASSHISGADTQYF. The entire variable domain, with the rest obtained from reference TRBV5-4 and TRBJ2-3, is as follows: ETGVTQSPTHLIKTRGQQVTLRCSSQSGHNTVSWYQQALGQGPQFIFQYYREEENGRGNFPPRFSGLQFPNYSSELNVNALELDDSALYLCASSHISGADTQYFGPGTRLTVL.

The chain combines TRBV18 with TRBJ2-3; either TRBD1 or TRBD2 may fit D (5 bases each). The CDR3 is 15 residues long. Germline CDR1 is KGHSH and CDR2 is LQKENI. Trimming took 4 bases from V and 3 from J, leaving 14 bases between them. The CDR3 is CASSRGTQGTDTQYF. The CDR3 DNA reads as TGTGCCAGCTCACGAGGGACCCAAGGGACAGATACGCAGTATTTT.

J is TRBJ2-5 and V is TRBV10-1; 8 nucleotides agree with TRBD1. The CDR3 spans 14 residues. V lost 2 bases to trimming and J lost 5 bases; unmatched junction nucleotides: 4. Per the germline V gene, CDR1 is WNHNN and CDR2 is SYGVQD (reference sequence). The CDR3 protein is CASSEGTGGETQYF. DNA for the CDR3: TGCGCCAGCAGTGAGGGGACAGGAGGGGAGACCCAGTACTTC.